The clone carrying this T cell receptor (beta chain) was counted between two and nine times. Its cognate antigen is unknown. The entry originates in a study of cytomegalovirus exposure and HLA in healthy donors. Looking at the study overall: The early release's HLA-typed donors yielded roughly 85 million unique TCRs. Overall study findings and caveats: Data from an earlier analysis indicated that most TCR beta V segments were productive either about 90% or about 30% of the time.

V dropped 5 bases and J dropped 8; count of bases not matched to a gene: 17. This CDR3 is built from 18 residues. The V gene's germline CDR1 is LNHNV and CDR2 YYDKDF (reference sequence). In the PCR, 60 Vbeta and 13 Jbeta primers were used. Profiling relied on immunoSEQ multiplex PCR, and the TCRdb table lists in-frame clones only, not all of them. The sample lists 130,000 or so clones, approximately 78% occurring once. The source material was PBMCs. This clonotype originated in a female donor in good health and CMV-seronegative. The V and J genes are TRBV15 and TRBJ2-2; 10 nucleotides match TRBD2. Here the CDR3 reads CATSARASGGLRMGELFF. CDR3 sequence (DNA): TGTGCCACCAGCGCGCGGGCTAGCGGGGGACTTAGAATGGGGGAGCTGTTTTTT. The full variable domain, in which reference TRBV15 and TRBJ2-2 provide the parts outside the CDR3, is DAMVIQNPRYQVTQFGKPVTLSCSQTLNHNVMYWYQQKSSQAPKLLFHYYDKDFNNEADTPDNFQSRRPNTSFCFLDIRSPGLGDTAMYLCATSARASGGLRMGELFFGEGSRLTVL.